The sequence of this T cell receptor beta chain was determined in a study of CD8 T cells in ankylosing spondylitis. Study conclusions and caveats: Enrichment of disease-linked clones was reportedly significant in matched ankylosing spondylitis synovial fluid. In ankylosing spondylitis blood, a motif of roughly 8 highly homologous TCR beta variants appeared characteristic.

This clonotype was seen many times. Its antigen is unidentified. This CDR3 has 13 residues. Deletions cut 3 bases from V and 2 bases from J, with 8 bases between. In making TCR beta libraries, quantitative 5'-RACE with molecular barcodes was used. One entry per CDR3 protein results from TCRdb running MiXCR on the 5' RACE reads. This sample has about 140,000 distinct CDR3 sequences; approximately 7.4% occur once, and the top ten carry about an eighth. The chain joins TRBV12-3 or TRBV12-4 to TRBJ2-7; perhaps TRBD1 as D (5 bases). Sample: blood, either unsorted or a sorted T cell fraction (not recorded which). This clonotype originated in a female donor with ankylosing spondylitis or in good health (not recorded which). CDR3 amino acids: CASSFSRAYEQYF. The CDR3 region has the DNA TGTGCCAGCAGTTTTTCCAGGGCCTACGAGCAGTACTTC.